This T cell receptor beta chain was recorded in a study of T cell responses to AZD1222 COVID-19 vaccine. Turning to this clone: The antigen is undetermined.

Study findings and constraints: Epitopes outside B.1.351 and B.1.1.7 mutated regions reportedly drew nearly half of spike TCRs. Repertoire sampling occurred only after the peak T cell response. Two AZD1222 administrations were followed by greater Spike-specific TCR breadth and depth.

The CDR3 is 16 residues long. V was pared by 5 bases and J by 5 bases, with 21 bases between. Germline CDR1 reads LGHDT; CDR2 reads YNNKEL (reference sequence). Only in-frame clones appear in the TCRdb table, and some are missing; sequencing was by immunoSEQ multiplex PCR. Seen here are over 85,000 clones, about 94% observed once, and the top ten hold approximately 2.8%. The input for sequencing was peripheral blood, taken 28 days after the second AZD1222 dose. The clonotype originates from an adult who received the AZD1222 COVID-19 vaccine. This chain connects TRBV3-1 (or the pseudogene TRBV3-2) to TRBJ2-5, with D hard to call. The CDR3, as DNA: TGTGCCAGCAGCGGAGAATGTCTTTCTTTCTCTGAGACCCAGTACTTC. As protein: CASSGECLSFSETQYF.